Sequencing of this TCR beta chain was carried out in a study of T cells in localized non-small cell lung cancer. Overall study findings and caveats: Within adjacent lung there appeared a median about 54 of the top 100 tumor clones. Patients showing higher blood T cell density tended to see longer overall survival.

Assay: immunoSEQ multiplex PCR; the TCRdb copy retains only in-frame clones and omits some. This table has 40,000 to 55,000 clones, about 86% appearing once. There are 16 residues in the CDR3. Germline lookup yields CDR1 SGHTA and CDR2 FQGNSA. The V gene end was trimmed by 5 bases and the J gene end by 4 bases; junction bases not matched to a gene: 11. Comments on this clone: The antigen is unknown.

This chain joins TRBV7-2 and TRBJ2-3; 8 nucleotides agree with TRBD2. This material consisted of peripheral blood mononuclear cells, taken before any cancer treatment. This TCR derives from a man between 40 and 70 years old with stage III lung adenocarcinoma. CDR3 residues: CASSRSGLGGADTQYF. The CDR3 DNA reads as TGTGCCAGCAGCCGGTCGGGACTAGGAGGTGCAGATACGCAGTATTTT.